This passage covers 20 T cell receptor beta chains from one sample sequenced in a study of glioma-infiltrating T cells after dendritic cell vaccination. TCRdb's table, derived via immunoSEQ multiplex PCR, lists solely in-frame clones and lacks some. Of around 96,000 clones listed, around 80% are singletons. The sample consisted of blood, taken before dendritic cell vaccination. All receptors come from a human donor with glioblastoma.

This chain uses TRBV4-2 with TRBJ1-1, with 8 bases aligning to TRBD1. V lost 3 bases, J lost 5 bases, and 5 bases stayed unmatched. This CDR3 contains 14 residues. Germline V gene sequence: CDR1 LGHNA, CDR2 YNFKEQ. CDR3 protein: CASSQVTGGTEAFF. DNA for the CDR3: TGTGCCAGCAGCCAGGTTACAGGGGGGACTGAAGCTTTCTTT.

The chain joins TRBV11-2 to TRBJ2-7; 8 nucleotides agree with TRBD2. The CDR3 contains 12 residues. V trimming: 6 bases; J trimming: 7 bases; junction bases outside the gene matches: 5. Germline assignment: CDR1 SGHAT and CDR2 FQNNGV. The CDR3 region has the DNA TGTGCCAGCAGACGGGAGGGCCGGGAGCAGTACTTC. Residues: CASRREGREQYF.

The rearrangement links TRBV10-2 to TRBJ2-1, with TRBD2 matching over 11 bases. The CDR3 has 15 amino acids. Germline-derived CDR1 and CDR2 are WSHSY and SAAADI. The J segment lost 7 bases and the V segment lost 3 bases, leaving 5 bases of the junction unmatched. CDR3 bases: TGCGCCAGCAGTGAACCTAGCGGGAGGAGGAATGAGCAGTTCTTC. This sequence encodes CASSEPSGRRNEQFF.

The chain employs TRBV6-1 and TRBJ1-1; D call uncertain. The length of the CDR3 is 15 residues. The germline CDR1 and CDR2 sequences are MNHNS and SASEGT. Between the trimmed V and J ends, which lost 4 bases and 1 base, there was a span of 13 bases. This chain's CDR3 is CASSGRGGANTEAFF. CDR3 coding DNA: TGTGCCAGCAGTGGCCGTGGTGGAGCGAACACTGAAGCTTTCTTT.

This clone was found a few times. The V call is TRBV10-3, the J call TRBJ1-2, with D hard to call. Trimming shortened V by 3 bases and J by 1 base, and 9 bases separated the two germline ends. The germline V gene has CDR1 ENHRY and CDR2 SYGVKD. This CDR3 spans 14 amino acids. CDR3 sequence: CAISESNGNYGYTF. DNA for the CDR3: TGTGCCATCAGTGAAAGTAACGGTAACTATGGCTACACCTTC.

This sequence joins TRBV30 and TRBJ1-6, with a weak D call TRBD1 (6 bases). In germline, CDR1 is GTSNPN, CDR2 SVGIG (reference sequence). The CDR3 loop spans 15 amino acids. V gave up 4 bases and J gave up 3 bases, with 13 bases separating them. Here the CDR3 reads CAWNYGRGYNSPLHF. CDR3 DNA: TGTGCCTGGAATTACGGCAGGGGCTATAATTCACCCCTCCACTTT.

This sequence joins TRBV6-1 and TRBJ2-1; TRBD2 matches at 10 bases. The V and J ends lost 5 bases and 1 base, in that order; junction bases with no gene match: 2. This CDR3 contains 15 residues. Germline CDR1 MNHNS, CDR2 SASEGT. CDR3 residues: CASSSGGVSYNEQFF. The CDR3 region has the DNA TGTGCCAGCAGTAGCGGGGGGGTATCCTACAATGAGCAGTTCTTC.

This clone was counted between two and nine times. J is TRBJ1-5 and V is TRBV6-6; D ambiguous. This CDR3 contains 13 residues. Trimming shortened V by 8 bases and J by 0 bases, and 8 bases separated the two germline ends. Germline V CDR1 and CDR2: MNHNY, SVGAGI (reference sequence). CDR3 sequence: CASGQHSNQPQHF. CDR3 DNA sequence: TGTGCCAGCGGGCAGCATAGCAATCAGCCCCAGCATTTT.

CDR3 protein: CATSRWTVPNTEAFF. The DNA for the CDR3 is TGTGCCACCAGCAGATGGACAGTCCCGAACACTGAAGCTTTCTTT. The rearrangement joins TRBV15 to TRBJ1-1; possible D gene TRBD1, 6 bases. V lost 2 bases, J lost 1 base, and 11 bases lay in between. Germline CDR1 LNHNV, CDR2 YYDKDF (reference sequence). The CDR3 runs to 15 residues.

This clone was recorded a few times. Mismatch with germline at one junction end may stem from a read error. In DNA form, the CDR3 reads TGTGCCAGCAGTGAGACAGTGGACGAGTATTTT. This translates into CASSETVDEYF. The rearrangement links TRBV2 to TRBJ1-4, with D possibly TRBD1 on 5 matching bases. This CDR3 is built from 11 residues. Germline CDR1 reads SNHLY; CDR2 reads FYNNEI.

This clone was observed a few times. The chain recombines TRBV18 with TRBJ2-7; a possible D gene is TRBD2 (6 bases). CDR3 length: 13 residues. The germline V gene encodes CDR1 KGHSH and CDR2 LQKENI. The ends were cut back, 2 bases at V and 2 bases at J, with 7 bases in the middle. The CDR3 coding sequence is TGTGCCAGCTCACCAGGCGGGACCTACGAGCAGTACTTC. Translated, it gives CASSPGGTYEQYF. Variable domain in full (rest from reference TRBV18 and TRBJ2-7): NAGVMQNPRHLVRRRGQEARLRCSPMKGHSHVYWYRQLPEEGLKFMVYLQKENIIDESGMPKERFSAEFPKEGPSILRIQQVVRGDSAAYFCASSPGGTYEQYFGPGTRLTVT.

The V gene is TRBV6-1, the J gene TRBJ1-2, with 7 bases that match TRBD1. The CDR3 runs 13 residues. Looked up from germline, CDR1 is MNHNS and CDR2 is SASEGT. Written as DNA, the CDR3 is TGTGCAGTGTATTACAGGGGTAACTATGGCTACACCTTC. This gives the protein CAVYYRGNYGYTF.

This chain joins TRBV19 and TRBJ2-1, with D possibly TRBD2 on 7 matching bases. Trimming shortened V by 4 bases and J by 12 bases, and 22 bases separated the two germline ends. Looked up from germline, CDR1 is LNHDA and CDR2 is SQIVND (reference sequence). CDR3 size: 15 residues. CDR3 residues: CASSNTGGGRSPQFF. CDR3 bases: TGTGCCAGTAGTAATACGGGGGGCGGACGAAGCCCGCAGTTCTTC.

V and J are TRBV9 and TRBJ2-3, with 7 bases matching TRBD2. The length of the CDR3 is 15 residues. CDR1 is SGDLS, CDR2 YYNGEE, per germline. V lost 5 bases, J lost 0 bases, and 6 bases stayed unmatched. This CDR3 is CASSTREGSTDTQYF. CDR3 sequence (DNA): TGTGCCAGCAGTACGAGGGAGGGTAGCACAGATACGCAGTATTTT.

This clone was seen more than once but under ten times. The CDR3 region has the DNA TGTGCCAGCAGCTTAGATAGCGGGAGGGCAGGTGAGCAGTTCTTC. As protein: CASSLDSGRAGEQFF. The chain has TRBV11-3 and TRBJ2-1; 11 bases are shared with TRBD2. This CDR3 has 15 residues. V gave up 0 bases and J gave up 9 bases; unmatched junction bases: 4. CDR1 and CDR2 (germline): SGHNT, YENEEA.

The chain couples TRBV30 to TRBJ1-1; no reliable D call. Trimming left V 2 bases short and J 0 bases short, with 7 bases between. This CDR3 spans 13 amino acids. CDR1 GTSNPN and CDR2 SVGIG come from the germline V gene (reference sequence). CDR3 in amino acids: CAWSLLVNTEAFF. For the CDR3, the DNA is TGTGCCTGGAGTCTTTTAGTGAACACTGAAGCTTTCTTT.

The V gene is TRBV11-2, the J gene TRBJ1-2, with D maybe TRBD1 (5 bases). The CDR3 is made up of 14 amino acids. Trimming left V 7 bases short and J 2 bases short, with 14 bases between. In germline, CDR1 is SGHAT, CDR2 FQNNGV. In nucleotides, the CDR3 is TGTGCCAGCACCTGGGGCGGGGGGAACTATGGCTACACCTTC. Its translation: CASTWGGGNYGYTF.

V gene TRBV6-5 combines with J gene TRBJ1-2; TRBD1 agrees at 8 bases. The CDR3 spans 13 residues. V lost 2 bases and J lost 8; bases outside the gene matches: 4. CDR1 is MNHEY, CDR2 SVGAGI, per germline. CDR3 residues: CASSYTTGEGYTF. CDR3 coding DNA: TGTGCCAGCAGTTACACGACAGGGGAAGGCTACACCTTC.

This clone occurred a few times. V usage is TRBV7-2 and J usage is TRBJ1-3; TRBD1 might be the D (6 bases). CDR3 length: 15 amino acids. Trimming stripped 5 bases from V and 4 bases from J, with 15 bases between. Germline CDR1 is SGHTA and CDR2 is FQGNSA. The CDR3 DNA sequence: TGTGCCAGCAGCACCCAAACAGGGCCCGGAAACACCATATATTTT. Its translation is CASSTQTGPGNTIYF.

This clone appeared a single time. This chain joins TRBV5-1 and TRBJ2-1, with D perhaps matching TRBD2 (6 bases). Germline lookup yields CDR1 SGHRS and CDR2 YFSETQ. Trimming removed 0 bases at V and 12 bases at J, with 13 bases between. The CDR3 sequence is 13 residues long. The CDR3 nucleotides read TGCGCCAGCAGCTTGGAGCGACTAGTTGGGCAGTTCTTC. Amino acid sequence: CASSLERLVGQFF.